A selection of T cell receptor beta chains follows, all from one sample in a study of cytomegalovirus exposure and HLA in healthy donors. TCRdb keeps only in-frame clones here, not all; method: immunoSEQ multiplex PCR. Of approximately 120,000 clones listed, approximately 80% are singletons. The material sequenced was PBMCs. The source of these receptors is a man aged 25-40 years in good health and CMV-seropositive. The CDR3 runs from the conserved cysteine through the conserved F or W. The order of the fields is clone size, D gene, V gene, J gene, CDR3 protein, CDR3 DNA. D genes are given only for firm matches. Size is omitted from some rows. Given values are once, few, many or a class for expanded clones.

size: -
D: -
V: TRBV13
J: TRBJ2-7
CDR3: CASSLGRALGDEQYF
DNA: TGTGCCAGCAGCTTAGGGAGGGCCCTCGGGGACGAGCAGTACTTC

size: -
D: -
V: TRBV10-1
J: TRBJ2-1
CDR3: CASSDGGFYEQFF
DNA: TGCGCCAGCAGTGACGGAGGGTTTTATGAGCAGTTCTTC

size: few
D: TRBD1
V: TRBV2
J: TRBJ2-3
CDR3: CASSGGTAYTDTQYF
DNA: TGTGCCAGCAGTGGAGGGACAGCTTACACAGATACGCAGTATTTT

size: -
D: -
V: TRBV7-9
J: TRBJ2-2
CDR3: CASSLVGGNTGELFF
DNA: TGTGCCAGCAGTCTGGTGGGGGGAAACACCGGGGAGCTGTTTTTT

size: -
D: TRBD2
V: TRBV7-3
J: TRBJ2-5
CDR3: CASSLMGGGETQYF
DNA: TGTGCCAGCAGCTTAATGGGCGGGGGAGAGACCCAGTACTTC

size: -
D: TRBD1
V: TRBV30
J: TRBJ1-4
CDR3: CACNTGTGDEKLFF
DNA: TGTGCCTGCAATACCGGGACAGGGGATGAAAAACTGTTTTTT

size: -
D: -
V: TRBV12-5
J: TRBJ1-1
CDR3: CACRAGVNTEAFF
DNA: TGTGCTTGCCGGGCAGGGGTGAACACTGAAGCTTTCTTT

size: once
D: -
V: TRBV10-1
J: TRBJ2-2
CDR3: CASSDRGSGTGELFF
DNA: TGCGCCAGCAGTGACAGGGGATCGGGCACCGGGGAGCTGTTTTTT

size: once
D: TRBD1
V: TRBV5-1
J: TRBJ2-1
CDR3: CASSWGGQGDNNNEQFF
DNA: TGCGCCAGCAGCTGGGGGGGACAGGGGGATAACAACAATGAGCAGTTCTTC

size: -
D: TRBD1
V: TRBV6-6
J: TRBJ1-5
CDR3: CASSYSGQLNQPQHF
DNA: TGTGCCAGCAGTTACTCGGGACAGCTCAATCAGCCCCAGCATTTT

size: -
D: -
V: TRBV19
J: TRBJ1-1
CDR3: CASSMATVNTEAFF
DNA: TGTGCCAGTAGTATGGCGACAGTGAACACTGAAGCTTTCTTT

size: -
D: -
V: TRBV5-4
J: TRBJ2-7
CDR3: CASSVGGRSSYEQYF
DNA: TGTGCCAGCAGCGTAGGAGGCAGGTCCTCCTACGAGCAGTACTTC

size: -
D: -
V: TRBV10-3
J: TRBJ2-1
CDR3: CAISESSGYDEQFF
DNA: TGTGCCATCAGTGAGTCGTCAGGGTACGATGAGCAGTTCTTC

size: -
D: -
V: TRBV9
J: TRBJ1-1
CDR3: CASSVYRVGTEAFF
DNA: TGTGCCAGCAGCGTATACAGGGTAGGAACTGAAGCTTTCTTT

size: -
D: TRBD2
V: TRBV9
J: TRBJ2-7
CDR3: CASSPAGGSYEQYF
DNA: TGTGCCAGCAGCCCGGCGGGGGGCTCCTACGAGCAGTACTTC

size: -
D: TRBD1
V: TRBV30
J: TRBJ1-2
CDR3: CAWSAKGTGRGYTF
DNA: TGTGCCTGGAGCGCAAAAGGGACAGGGAGAGGCTACACCTTC

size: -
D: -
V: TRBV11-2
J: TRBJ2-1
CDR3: CASTWEGAYNEQFF
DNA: TGTGCCAGCACCTGGGAGGGGGCCTACAATGAGCAGTTCTTC

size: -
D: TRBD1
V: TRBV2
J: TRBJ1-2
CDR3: CARTDRARGGYTF
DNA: TGTGCCAGGACAGACAGGGCTCGGGGCGGCTACACCTTC

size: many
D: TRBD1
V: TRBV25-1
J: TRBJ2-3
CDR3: CASSEPGTGPGTDTQYF
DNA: TGTGCCAGCAGTGAACCGGGGACAGGCCCGGGCACAGATACGCAGTATTTT